This entry lists 7 T cell receptor beta chains sequenced from one sample in a study of human T cells and chemical hapten exposure (dated by TCRdb to the early 2020s). Library prep was done by RACE. Instrument used: NextSeq 500. TCRdb trimmed the raw reads at Q25, called clones with MiXCR and kept productive beta chains. CDR3 protein duplicates are merged, each entry listing the most common genes and DNA. The sample data list roughly 260,000 distinct CDR3 sequences, and more than 6.5% of these were observed just once. About 2.5% of the sample belongs to the ten largest clones. Taken with the paper, the label for time point translates to: pre-sensitization, week 0. Read against the paper, the sample's treatment or condition label means: therapeutic diphenylcyclopropenone sensitization with weekly scalp DPC. This specimen consisted of whole blood, obtained in connection with sensitization to the hapten diphenylcyclopropenone (DPC). These receptors were collected from a woman aged 40 to 55 with alopecia areata. Some clones in this sample may be carry-over from other donors' samples.

This clonotype was seen repeatedly, ten times or more. The chain combines TRBV15 with TRBJ2-1, with 9 positions matching TRBD1. The CDR3 contains 15 residues. Germline CDR1 reads LNHNV; CDR2 reads YYDKDF (reference sequence). The trim removed 5 bases at V and 6 bases at J, leaving 8 bases unmatched. CDR3 nucleotide sequence: TGTGCCACCAGCCTGGCGGGACAGGGAATCAATGAGCAGTTCTTC. Protein product: CATSLAGQGINEQFF. Combining the CDR3 with reference TRBV15 and TRBJ2-1 gives the whole variable domain DAMVIQNPRYQVTQFGKPVTLSCSQTLNHNVMYWYQQKSSQAPKLLFHYYDKDFNNEADTPDNFQSRRPNTSFCFLDIRSPGLGDTAMYLCATSLAGQGINEQFFGPGTRLTVL.

This clonotype is a singleton in its sample. This sequence joins TRBV14 and TRBJ2-3; maybe TRBD1 (6 bases). The V gene's germline CDR1 is SGHDN and CDR2 FVKESK. V was cut by 1 base and J by 2 bases, with 16 bases left in between. The CDR3 contains 17 residues. The CDR3 DNA reads TGTGCCAGCAGCCAAGGAAGGGACACTTATTTCACAGATACGCAGTATTTT. It translates to CASSQGRDTYFTDTQYF.

This clonotype was recorded a few times. The V and J genes are TRBV7-2 and TRBJ1-1, with D perhaps matching TRBD1 (6 bases). The germline V gene has CDR1 SGHTA and CDR2 FQGNSA. V dropped 5 bases and J dropped 8 bases, with 18 bases sitting between them. The CDR3 is 14 amino acids. The CDR3 spells CASSPPGGGLEAFF. The DNA for the CDR3 is TGTGCCAGCAGCCCGCCAGGTGGGGGCCTCGAAGCTTTCTTT.

This clonotype was counted a few times. CDR3 bases: TGTGCCAGCAGTTCCCGGACAGGGATCTCTGGGGCCAACGTCCTGACTTTC. This sequence encodes CASSSRTGISGANVLTF. J is TRBJ2-6 and V is TRBV28; 8 bases agree with TRBD1. Germline assignment: CDR1 MDHEN and CDR2 SYDVKM. The J segment lost 0 bases and the V segment lost 4 bases, leaving 5 bases of the junction unmatched. The CDR3 covers 17 residues.

This clonotype was seen a handful of times. The chain has TRBV19 and TRBJ1-4; possible D gene TRBD1, 6 bases. The germline gives CDR1 LNHDA, CDR2 SQIVND (reference sequence). The CDR3 loop spans 18 amino acids. V shed 2 bases and J shed 7 bases, with 23 bases lying between them. The CDR3 here is CASSIPPGQHSVVEKLFF. The CDR3 DNA follows: TGTGCCAGTAGTATACCCCCTGGACAGCACTCCGTGGTTGAAAAACTGTTTTTT.

The chain has TRBV7-9 and TRBJ2-1; 13 nucleotides line up with TRBD2. V was clipped by 5 bases and J by 9 bases; unmatched bases: 7. Germline V lookup: CDR1 SEHNR, CDR2 FQNEAQ (reference sequence). This CDR3 is built from 15 residues. The CDR3 bases are TGTGCCAGCAGCCCGCCGGGACTAGCGGGATTTGAGCAGTTCTTC. Its translation: CASSPPGLAGFEQFF.

This clonotype occurred a few times. The J gene is TRBJ1-5, the V gene TRBV21-1; the table's D call, TRBD1, has no DNA check behind it. TRBV21-1 is an annotated pseudogene. The CDR3 consists of 12 residues. DNA of the CDR3: TGTGCCAGCCTGGGACGCAATCAGCCCCAGCATTTT. Its protein product is CASLGRNQPQHF.